The clone carrying this T cell receptor (beta chain) was counted at least ten times. The record originates from a study of T cells in Graves' hyperthyroidism and ophthalmopathy. Amplification yielded TCR beta CDR3 regions, with RNA transcripts as the source. Primed by the HTBI set, a first-round RT-PCR was run on the TCR CDR3. TCRdb re-analysed the multiplex PCR reads in MiXCR, keeping a single row per CDR3 protein. The sample has 350,000 to 400,000 distinct CDR3 sequences; about a fifth are singletons. J lost 1 base, V lost 3 bases, and 5 bases had no gene match. Germline-derived CDR1 and CDR2 are MDHEN and SYDVKM. This CDR3 spans 15 amino acids.

The gene calls are TRBV28 and TRBJ2-7; 8 bases align to TRBD1. The specimen was blood. The clonotype comes from a man between 18 and 35 years old with Graves' ophthalmopathy. The CDR3 DNA reads TGTGCCAGCAGTTTCGCAGGGGGCCCTTCCTACGAGCAGTACTTC. Translation gives CASSFAGGPSYEQYF. Filled out from reference TRBV28 and TRBJ2-7, the complete variable domain reads DVKVTQSSRYLVKRTGEKVFLECVQDMDHENMFWYRQDPGLGLRLIYFSYDVKMKEKGDIPEGYSVSREKKERFSLILESASTNQTSMYLCASSFAGGPSYEQYFGPGTRLTVT.